This entry lists 7 T cell receptor beta chains sequenced from one sample in a study of cytomegalovirus exposure and HLA in healthy donors. Both 60 Vbeta primers and 13 Jbeta primers went into the PCR. Generated by immunoSEQ multiplex PCR, the TCRdb table keeps only in-frame clones and is missing some. The table shows some 100,000 clones, with more than 65% occurring only once. Sequencing was done on a sample of PBMCs. All receptors come from a woman under 30 in good health and CMV-seropositive.

The chain couples TRBV5-4 to TRBJ2-2; no definite D call. Trimming cost V 4 bases and J 1 base, with 14 bases left between them. Germline-derived CDR1 and CDR2 are SGHNT and YYREEE (reference sequence). The CDR3 is 16 residues long. The CDR3 bases are TGTGCCAGCAGCACTAAGAACGCCCGGAACACCGGGGAGCTGTTTTTT. Protein sequence: CASSTKNARNTGELFF.

The J gene is TRBJ2-7, the V gene TRBV7-6; D call uncertain. The germline V gene has CDR1 SGHVS and CDR2 FNYEAQ. This CDR3 region has 12 residues. The V end was cut by 4 bases, the J end by 4 bases, with 8 bases between. This CDR3 reads CASSSYKYEQYF. CDR3 nucleotide sequence: TGTGCCAGCAGCTCCTATAAGTACGAGCAGTACTTC.

The rearrangement links TRBV19 to TRBJ1-4; 7 bases align to TRBD1. V trimming: 3 bases; J trimming: 8 bases; junction bases outside the gene matches: 9. CDR1 and CDR2 (germline): LNHDA, SQIVND (reference sequence). The CDR3 sequence is 15 residues long. CDR3 in amino acids: CASSIPGGGREKLFF. The CDR3 bases are TGTGCCAGTAGTATCCCGGGAGGGGGCAGAGAAAAACTGTTTTTT.

The chain carries TRBV7-2 and TRBJ2-1; D is possibly TRBD2 (5 bases). The germline V gene encodes CDR1 SGHTA and CDR2 FQGNSA. V was trimmed by 5 bases and J by 6 bases, leaving 14 bases between them. The CDR3 runs to 14 residues. The CDR3 reads CASSPARAGNEQFF. As DNA, the CDR3 is TGTGCCAGCAGCCCTGCGAGGGCGGGCAATGAGCAGTTCTTC.

The chain uses TRBV7-2 and TRBJ2-5; 10 nucleotides align to TRBD2. V shed 0 bases, J shed 5 bases, and the junction held 3 bases outside the gene matches. This CDR3 comprises 15 residues. CDR1 SGHTA and CDR2 FQGNSA come from the germline V gene. CDR3 in amino acids: CASSLAPGLAETQYF. CDR3 nucleotide sequence: TGTGCCAGCAGCTTAGCCCCGGGACTAGCGGAGACCCAGTACTTC. Full variable domain (outside the CDR3, taken from reference TRBV7-2 and TRBJ2-5): GAGVSQSPSNKVTEKGKDVELRCDPISGHTALYWYRQSLGQGLEFLIYFQGNSAPDKSGLPSDRFSAERTGGSVSTLTIQRTQQEDSAVYLCASSLAPGLAETQYFGPGTRLLVL.

This chain joins TRBV2 and TRBJ1-2; TRBD1 agrees at 8 bases. Germline-derived CDR1 and CDR2 are SNHLY and FYNNEI. V shed 8 bases and J 8 bases; nucleotides not matched to a gene: 4. This CDR3 is built from 11 residues. The CDR3: CASHRGVGYTF. The CDR3 region has the DNA TGTGCCAGCCACAGGGGGGTGGGCTACACCTTC.

V is TRBV18 and J is TRBJ2-5, with 9 bases aligning to TRBD2. J was trimmed by 2 bases and V by 3 bases; bases with no gene match: 7. Germline loops: CDR1 KGHSH, CDR2 LQKENI. This CDR3 contains 16 residues. DNA of the CDR3: TGTGCCAGCTCACCGGTGGTAGCGGGGGAACAAGAGACCCAGTACTTC. Protein: CASSPVVAGEQETQYF.